The 24 T cell receptor beta chains in this list originate from one sample, sequenced in a study of shared clonotypes between healthy human individuals. Selected positively for CCR7 and CD45RO-negative, naive CD8 cells excluded terminally differentiated effector memory CD45RA+ cells. Some clones are missing from TCRdb's copy, which holds only in-frame ones; the method was immunoSEQ multiplex PCR. The sample has some 1,900,000 clones; approximately 95% are singletons. Sequenced material: naive CD8+ T cells sorted from blood. The receptor set was obtained from a young man in good health.

This chain uses TRBV7-2 with TRBJ2-4; 7 bases match TRBD1. CDR1 is SGHTA, CDR2 FQGNSA, per germline. This CDR3 has 15 residues. J gave up 7 bases and V 2 bases, and 8 bases lay outside the gene matches. DNA of the CDR3: TGTGCCAGCAGCTTACCTACAGGGGTGGGGAACATTCAGTACTTC. This translates into CASSLPTGVGNIQYF.

The V call is TRBV6-6, the J call TRBJ2-1, with D unclear. The germline V and J ends were trimmed by 0 bases and 6 bases, with 12 bases remaining between them. CDR1 and CDR2 (germline): MNHNY, SVGAGI (reference sequence). The CDR3 is 15 residues long. CDR3 sequence (DNA): TGTGCCAGCAGTTACTCGATGAGCAGTCGCAATGAGCAGTTCTTC. It translates to CASSYSMSSRNEQFF.

The chain links TRBV7-9 to TRBJ2-7; tentatively, D is TRBD2 (5 bases). From germline, CDR1 is SEHNR and CDR2 FQNEAQ (reference sequence). This CDR3 comprises 12 residues. The V end lost 7 bases, the J end lost 7 bases, and 14 bases lay between the germline ends. The DNA of the CDR3 is TGTGCCAGCACCGCCGGGAACGGGGAGCAGTACTTC. Translating gives CASTAGNGEQYF.

The V gene is TRBV15, the J gene TRBJ1-2, with TRBD1 matching 10 bases. From germline, CDR1 is LNHNV and CDR2 YYDKDF (reference sequence). The CDR3 is 15 residues long. The junction had 5 bases not matched to a gene; V was cut back by 1 base and J by 6 bases. CDR3 in amino acids: CATSRGGGTGDGYTF. CDR3 sequence (DNA): TGTGCCACCAGCAGAGGCGGAGGGACAGGGGATGGCTACACCTTC.

This clone was observed once. The J gene is TRBJ1-1, the V gene TRBV6-1; no firm D call. Germline V CDR1 and CDR2: MNHNS, SASEGT. V gave up 1 base and J gave up 4 bases, with 16 bases separating them. The CDR3 consists of 16 residues. CDR3 loop: CASSEEGGRTITEAFF. CDR3 sequence (DNA): TGTGCCAGCAGTGAAGAGGGAGGAAGAACAATCACTGAAGCTTTCTTT.

Details on this clone: This sample includes further DNA sequences coding for the same CDR3. This chain uses TRBV27 with TRBJ2-5; no definite D call. This CDR3 has 14 amino acids. The germline V gene encodes CDR1 MNHEY and CDR2 SMNVEV (reference sequence). Between the trimmed V and J ends, which lost 2 bases and 1 base, there was a span of 8 bases. CDR3 sequence reads: CASSLRTAQETQYF. The CDR3 bases are TGTGCCAGCAGTTTAAGGACGGCCCAAGAGACCCAGTACTTC.

This chain connects TRBV6-6 to TRBJ2-7; 8 bases map to TRBD2. The V gene's germline CDR1 is MNHNY and CDR2 SVGAGI (reference sequence). The V and J ends lost 10 bases and 6 bases, in that order; junction bases with no gene match: 14. This CDR3 has 14 amino acids. CDR3 coding DNA: TGTGCCACCTTCCGCCCGGGACTAGTCGGCGAGCAGTACTTC. Its protein is CATFRPGLVGEQYF.

V and J are TRBV27 and TRBJ1-1, with D possibly being TRBD1 (5 bases). Deletions cut 6 bases from V and 0 bases from J, with 11 bases between. CDR1 is MNHEY and CDR2 is SMNVEV in the germline V gene (reference sequence). This CDR3 region has 14 residues. For the CDR3, the DNA is TGTGCCAGCAGGACCAGGGAACTGAACACTGAAGCTTTCTTT. Its translation: CASRTRELNTEAFF.

The chain combines TRBV29-1 with TRBJ2-3; D is unresolved. Germline-derived CDR1 and CDR2 are SQVTM and ANQGSEA. CDR3 length: 15 amino acids. Trimming stripped 4 bases from V and 0 bases from J, with 14 bases between. CDR3 nucleotides: TGCAGCGTTGGCTACCAGGTGGCTAGCACAGATACGCAGTATTTT. It codes for CSVGYQVASTDTQYF.

The rearrangement links TRBV28 to TRBJ2-1; 9 bases are a match to TRBD2. V lost 2 bases, J lost 2 bases, and 7 bases stayed unmatched. The CDR3 totals 17 residues. CDR1 and CDR2 from the germline V gene are MDHEN and SYDVKM. The CDR3 sequence is CASSLREAGGPYNEQFF. CDR3 nucleotide sequence: TGTGCCAGCAGTTTAAGGGAGGCGGGAGGGCCCTACAATGAGCAGTTCTTC.

The V call is TRBV7-9, the J call TRBJ1-2; D gene unclear. Trimming took off 0 bases at V and 2 bases at J, with 13 bases between the two ends. CDR3 length: 16 amino acids. Germline lookup yields CDR1 SEHNR and CDR2 FQNEAQ (reference sequence). Here the CDR3 DNA reads TGTGCCAGCAGCTTAGCGGGTGGACGGCCCAACTATGGCTACACCTTC. Residues: CASSLAGGRPNYGYTF. Full variable domain (missing parts from reference TRBV7-9 and TRBJ1-2): DTGVSQNPRHKITKRGQNVTFRCDPISEHNRLYWYRQTLGQGPEFLTYFQNEAQLEKSRLLSDRFSAERPKGSFSTLEIQRTEQGDSAMYLCASSLAGGRPNYGYTFGSGTRLTVV.

This rearrangement joins TRBV7-9 to TRBJ2-7; TRBD1 is a possible D gene (5 bases). This CDR3 has 16 amino acids. Germline CDR1 reads SEHNR; CDR2 reads FQNEAQ (reference sequence). V was trimmed by 3 bases and J by 2 bases, leaving 17 bases between them. DNA of the CDR3: TGTGCCAGCAGCTTCGGCCAGGGAAGTGGCCCCTACGAGCAGTACTTC. Its translation: CASSFGQGSGPYEQYF. Full variable domain (missing parts from reference TRBV7-9 and TRBJ2-7): DTGVSQNPRHKITKRGQNVTFRCDPISEHNRLYWYRQTLGQGPEFLTYFQNEAQLEKSRLLSDRFSAERPKGSFSTLEIQRTEQGDSAMYLCASSFGQGSGPYEQYFGPGTRLTVT.

The V gene is TRBV28, the J gene TRBJ1-5; unclear D gene. CDR3 length equals 13 residues. Germline V gene lookup returns CDR1 MDHEN and CDR2 SYDVKM. Trimming stripped 4 bases from V and 4 bases from J, with 8 bases between. The CDR3 protein is CASSWSTNQPQHF. The CDR3, as DNA: TGTGCCAGCAGTTGGAGCACAAATCAGCCCCAGCATTTT.

The rearrangement uses TRBV29-1 and TRBJ1-2; no definite D call. Trimming removed 4 bases from V and 4 bases from J, with 10 bases in between. The CDR3 runs 12 residues. Per germline, CDR1 SQVTM and CDR2 ANQGSEA. The CDR3 loop reads CSVGSPFYGYTF. CDR3 DNA: TGCAGCGTTGGATCCCCCTTCTATGGCTACACCTTC.

The J gene is TRBJ2-7, the V gene TRBV12-5; weak D call: TRBD1 (7 bases). The V end lost 1 base, the J end lost 2 bases, and 9 bases lay between the germline ends. The CDR3 is 14 residues long. Germline V gene data show CDR1 as LGHNT and CDR2 as FRNRAP. The CDR3 DNA is TGTGCTAGTGGTTTGGCAGGGGGGCCCTACGAGCAGTACTTC. Its protein product is CASGLAGGPYEQYF.

This clone has a handful of counts. This chain links TRBV4-1 with TRBJ1-1, with a tentative D call TRBD1 (5 bases). V lost 4 bases and J lost 2, with 23 bases in between. The CDR3 covers 18 residues. Germline V gene lookup returns CDR1 MGHRA and CDR2 YSYEKL. CDR3 nucleotides: TGCGCCAGCAGCCCCACATCAGGGCAGGGCTGGGGAAACACTGAAGCTTTCTTT. As protein: CASSPTSGQGWGNTEAFF.

The rearrangement uses TRBV4-1 and TRBJ2-1, with 8 positions matching TRBD2. Unmatched junction bases numbered 5, after V lost 2 bases and J lost 5 bases. CDR3 length equals 15 residues. Germline V gene data show CDR1 as MGHRA and CDR2 as YSYEKL. CDR3 sequence reads: CASSQRAGADNEQFF. Here the CDR3 DNA reads TGCGCCAGCAGCCAACGAGCGGGGGCGGACAATGAGCAGTTCTTC.

This chain links TRBV23-1 with TRBJ2-7; D perhaps matches TRBD2 (6 bases). TRBV23-1 is treated as an ORF (open reading frame) with a function not yet certain. The CDR3 length is 14 residues. V was pared by 6 bases and J by 7 bases, with 19 bases between. The CDR3 protein is CASRSRDFRSEQYF. The CDR3 DNA is TGCGCCAGCAGGAGCCGGGACTTTCGCTCGGAGCAGTACTTC.

The chain couples TRBV7-9 to TRBJ1-2; D is unclear. CDR1 is SEHNR, CDR2 FQNEAQ, per germline (reference sequence). The V gene lost 7 bases and the J gene lost 8 bases, with 11 bases spanning the gap. The CDR3 totals 11 residues. CDR3 DNA sequence: TGTGCCAGCATCGATGGCGGGGGCTACACCTTC. This codes for CASIDGGGYTF.

This clone was seen only once. The chain recombines TRBV18 with TRBJ1-4, with TRBD1 matching over 9 bases. CDR3 length: 18 residues. Germline V lookup: CDR1 KGHSH, CDR2 LQKENI. V lost 4 bases, J lost 8 bases, and 17 bases stayed unmatched. The CDR3 region has the DNA TGTGCCAGCTCACGCACACCGGGACAGGGACTTCAATGGGAAAAACTGTTTTTT. This encodes CASSRTPGQGLQWEKLFF. Full variable domain (outside the CDR3, taken from reference TRBV18 and TRBJ1-4): NAGVMQNPRHLVRRRGQEARLRCSPMKGHSHVYWYRQLPEEGLKFMVYLQKENIIDESGMPKERFSAEFPKEGPSILRIQQVVRGDSAAYFCASSRTPGQGLQWEKLFFGSGTQLSVL.

This chain links TRBV10-2 with TRBJ2-7; D gene ambiguous. V was shortened by 3 bases and J by 2 bases, with 14 bases between the two germline ends. The CDR3 sequence is 15 residues long. The germline gives CDR1 WSHSY, CDR2 SAAADI. The CDR3: CASSDQPWATYEQYF. As DNA, the CDR3 is TGCGCCAGCAGTGATCAACCCTGGGCCACCTACGAGCAGTACTTC.

This chain connects TRBV4-1 to TRBJ2-3, with D tentatively TRBD1 or TRBD2 (6 bases each). The germline gives CDR1 MGHRA, CDR2 YSYEKL. There are 15 residues in the CDR3. V lost 1 base, J lost 2 bases, and 10 bases lay in between. CDR3 sequence: CASSQGPGATDTQYF. DNA for the CDR3: TGCGCCAGCAGCCAAGGGCCGGGGGCCACAGATACGCAGTATTTT.

The gene calls are TRBV13 and TRBJ2-7, with D uncertain. This CDR3 is built from 13 residues. The V gene's germline CDR1 is PRHDT and CDR2 FYEKMQ (reference sequence). Trimming pared 8 bases from V and 0 bases from J, leaving 11 bases between. The CDR3, as DNA: TGTGCCAGCCAGGACGTGAGCTCCTACGAGCAGTACTTC. It specifies CASQDVSSYEQYF.

The V call is TRBV7-9, the J call TRBJ1-5; TRBD1 aligns across 9 bases. The germline V gene encodes CDR1 SEHNR and CDR2 FQNEAQ (reference sequence). The J segment lost 3 bases and the V segment lost 3 bases, leaving 9 bases of the junction unmatched. This CDR3 is built from 17 residues. The CDR3 DNA sequence: TGTGCCAGCAGCTTGGGACTGACAGGGGGGGACAATCAGCCCCAGCATTTT. Its protein is CASSLGLTGGDNQPQHF. Full variable domain (rest looked up from reference TRBV7-9 and TRBJ1-5): DTGVSQNPRHKITKRGQNVTFRCDPISEHNRLYWYRQTLGQGPEFLTYFQNEAQLEKSRLLSDRFSAERPKGSFSTLEIQRTEQGDSAMYLCASSLGLTGGDNQPQHFGDGTRLSIL.